The T cell receptor beta chain described here comes from a study of blood T cells in healthy people across ages (dated by TCRdb to 2015 to 2017). Background for the entire study: In model experiments, roughly one uniquely barcoded TCR beta cDNA molecule per two T cells was captured by template switching. Age-related changes in TCR beta repertoire diversity were measured in the study by deep sequencing normalized with unique cDNA molecular identifiers. Four age groups were formed from the donors: young (average around 15 years), middle-aged (around 39), aged (about 62) and long-lived (around 82). The study analyzed two additional independent replicas of 1 million unique cDNA reads from the same blood draw for two donors, one aged 18 to 29 and one aged 80 or older. Overall study outcomes, separate from this receptor: The CMV infection status of donors was not known, potentially confounding age-related changes in expanded clonotypes. Estimates of total diversity based on one million sequenced T cells were regarded as lower bounds and as underestimates. Compared with the aged group, the long-lived group had more naive CD4+ T cells, fewer expanded clones and increased TCR diversity, a pattern suggesting age selection. As age increased, observed TCR beta diversity per million T cells dropped in a roughly linear way, and a significant reduction was already evident by age roughly 36. The percentage of naive T cells measured by flow cytometry correlated strongly with observed TCR beta diversity. Because profiling used bulk unsorted PBMCs, naive and antigen-experienced compartments could not be compared conclusively.

Regarding this clonotype: Its antigen specificity is not known. Base qualities are not recorded, but no much larger clone differs from it by a single base.

Donors were 39 systemically healthy Caucasian individuals from Russia aged about 6 to 100 years. Approximately 9.3 milliliters of peripheral blood were collected from each donor into EDTA-treated Vacutainer tubes. Ficoll-Paque density-gradient centrifugation was used to isolate PBMCs, with at least 6.5 million obtained per sample. Trizol reagent was used to extract total RNA from PBMCs, with at least 5.5 micrograms per sample. For every donor, an aliquot of PBMCs went through flow cytometry to measure the percentages of naive CD45RAhigh/CD27high T cells. Receptors were amplified or captured by 5' RACE. Sequencing was performed on an Illumina HiSeq 2500. A second PCR of roughly 7 to 12 cycles was performed with a sample-barcoded 5' primer and a J-beta primer mix. Each TCR beta cDNA molecule received a unique molecular identifier from a template-switch 5' adaptor carrying 12 random nucleotides. At least 2.5 million CDR3-containing paired-end reads were obtained from each sample. The Mint cDNA synthesis kit, primed by a TRBC-specific oligonucleotide, was used to synthesize first-strand cDNA from all RNA. After uracil-DNA glycosylase treatment, a first 18-cycle PCR used universal primers M1SS and BC2_uni_R on all cDNA. Turning to the authors' computational methods: For normalization, 1 million high-quality reads were randomly selected from each sample, with every read carrying a distinct molecular identifier. Reads sharing molecular identifiers were discarded rather than binned into consensus sequences. MiTCR, with a Q25 quality threshold and the strictest error-elimination algorithm, was used for CDR3 identification, clonotype clustering and error correction. A nonparametric unseen species model using Euler transformation provided a lower-bound estimate of total TCR beta diversity. Using fastp at Q25 and MiXCR, TCRdb reprocessed the public reads and kept productive beta chains. CDR3 protein duplicates are merged, each entry listing the most common genes and DNA. These V and J calls originate from TCRdb's pipeline instead of the authors' own analysis. For this sample the table gives around 520,000 distinct CDR3 sequences, of which roughly a quarter were detected only once. The ten largest clones represent roughly 3.5% of the sample.

Deletion took 3 bases off V and 13 bases off J, with a span of 10 bases between the germline ends. The germline V gene provides CDR1 MNHEY and CDR2 SVGEGT. The CDR3 covers 11 residues, taking in both the cysteine and the phenylalanine. The sequence is cut down to CDR3 DNA, 33 bases in frame from base 1. This sample was shared with a second study, whose subject was T cells of mothers and their children. Per that second paper: The donors were nine systemically healthy Caucasian individuals, made up of three mothers and their six children. cDNA synthesis used all of the extracted RNA, with about 1.5 ug of RNA in each 15 ul reaction. Sample barcodes and 2-4 random nucleotides were added via the M1S primer in the second PCR. More than 8.5 million TCR beta CDR3 reads were obtained from each mother, and some 3.3 million reads were obtained from each child. Thymic selection shapes the output of TCR recombination in a similar way in related and unrelated pairs, and inherited differences have a minor effect. Normalized repertoire overlap in related mother-child pairs was always slightly higher than in unrelated mother-child pairs, but the difference was never significant. With a sensitivity of about 100 clones per million clonotypes, no persistent microchimeric T cell clones were detected. To look for features that set related mother-child pairs apart from unrelated individuals, the researchers ran deep NGS to compare the TCR beta repertoires of mothers and children. The mean age was about 40 +/- 4 years for the mothers and approximately 11 +/- 4 years for the children. Libraries were sequenced on Illumina HiSeq 2000 with 100+100 nt paired-end reads after adapter ligation with NEBNext reagents. Mother and child libraries were prepared a month apart and sequenced in separate runs to prevent cross-contamination. For each donor, somewhere between roughly 450,000 and 2,100,000 distinct TCR beta clonotypes were identified. Naive TCR beta clonotypes were estimated from low-frequency clonotypes matched to each donor's FACS-determined naive share, without sorting.

The V and J genes are TRBV6-2 or TRBV6-3 and TRBJ2-1, with no confidently assigned D gene. The clonotype originates from a boy younger than 10 in good health. Sequenced input: blood. The DNA sequence reads TGTGCCAGCAGTTATTCCGGGCCCCAGTTCTTC. The encoded protein is CASSYSGPQFF.